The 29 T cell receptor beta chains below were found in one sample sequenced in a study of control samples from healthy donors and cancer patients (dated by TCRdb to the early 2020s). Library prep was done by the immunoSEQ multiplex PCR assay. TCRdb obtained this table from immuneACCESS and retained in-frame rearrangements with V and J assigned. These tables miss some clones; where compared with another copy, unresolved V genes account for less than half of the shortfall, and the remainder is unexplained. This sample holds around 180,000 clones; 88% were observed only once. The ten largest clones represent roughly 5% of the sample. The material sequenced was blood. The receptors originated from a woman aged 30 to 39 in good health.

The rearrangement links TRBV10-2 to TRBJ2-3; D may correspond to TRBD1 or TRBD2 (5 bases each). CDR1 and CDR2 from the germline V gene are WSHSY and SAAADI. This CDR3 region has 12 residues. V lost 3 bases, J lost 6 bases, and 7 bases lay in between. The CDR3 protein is CASSDWGDTQYF. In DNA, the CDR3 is TGCGCCAGCAGTGACTGGGGGGATACGCAGTATTTT.

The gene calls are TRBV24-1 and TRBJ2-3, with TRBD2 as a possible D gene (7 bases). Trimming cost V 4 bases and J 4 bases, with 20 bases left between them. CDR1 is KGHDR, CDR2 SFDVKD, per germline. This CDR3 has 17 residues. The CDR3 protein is CATSDSSKGGVPDTQYF. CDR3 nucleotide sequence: TGTGCCACCAGTGACTCCAGTAAAGGGGGGGTCCCAGATACGCAGTATTTT.

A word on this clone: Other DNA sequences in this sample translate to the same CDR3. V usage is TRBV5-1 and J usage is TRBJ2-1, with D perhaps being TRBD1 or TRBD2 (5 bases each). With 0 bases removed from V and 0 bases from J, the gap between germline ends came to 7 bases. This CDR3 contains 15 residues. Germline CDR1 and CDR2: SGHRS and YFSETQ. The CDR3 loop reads CASSLAGSSYNEQFF. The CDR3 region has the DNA TGCGCCAGCAGCTTGGCAGGGAGCTCCTACAATGAGCAGTTCTTC.

The chain's CDR3 is CASSRTSDPYNEQFF. In nucleotides, the CDR3 is TGTGCCAGCAGTCGGACTAGCGACCCCTACAATGAGCAGTTCTTC. The chain uses TRBV6-5 and TRBJ2-1; TRBD2 aligns across 9 bases. The CDR3 spans 15 residues. Germline-derived CDR1 and CDR2 are MNHEY and SVGAGI. J was trimmed by 2 bases and V by 5 bases; bases with no gene match: 4.

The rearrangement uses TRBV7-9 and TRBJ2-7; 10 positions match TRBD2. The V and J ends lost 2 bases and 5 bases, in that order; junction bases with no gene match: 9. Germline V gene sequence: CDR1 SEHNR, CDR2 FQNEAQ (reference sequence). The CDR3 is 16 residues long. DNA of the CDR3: TGTGCCAGCAGCTTATCAGGGCTAGCGGGGGATGACGAGCAGTACGTC. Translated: CASSLSGLAGDDEQYV.

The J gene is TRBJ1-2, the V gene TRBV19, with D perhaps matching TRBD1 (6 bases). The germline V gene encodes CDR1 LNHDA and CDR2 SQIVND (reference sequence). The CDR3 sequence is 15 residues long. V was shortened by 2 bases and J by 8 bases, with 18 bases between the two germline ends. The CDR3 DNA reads TGTGCCAGTAGTATACTCCGGACAGCGACGGGAGGCTACACCTTC. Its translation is CASSILRTATGGYTF. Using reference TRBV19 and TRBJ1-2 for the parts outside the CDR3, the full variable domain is DGGITQSPKYLFRKEGQNVTLSCEQNLNHDAMYWYRQDPGQGLRLIYYSQIVNDFQKGDIAEGYSVSREKKESFPLTVTSAQKNPTAFYLCASSILRTATGGYTFGSGTRLTVV.

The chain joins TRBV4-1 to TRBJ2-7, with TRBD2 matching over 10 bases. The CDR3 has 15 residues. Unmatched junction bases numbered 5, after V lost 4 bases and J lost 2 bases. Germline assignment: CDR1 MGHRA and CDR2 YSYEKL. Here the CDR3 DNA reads TGCGCCAGCAGCCCTGGACTAGCGGAAACCTACGAGCAGTACTTC. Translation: CASSPGLAETYEQYF.

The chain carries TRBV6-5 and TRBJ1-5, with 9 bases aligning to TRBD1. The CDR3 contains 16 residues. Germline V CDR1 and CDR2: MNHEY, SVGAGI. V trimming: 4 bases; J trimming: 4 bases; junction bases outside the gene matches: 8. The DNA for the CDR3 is TGTGCCAGCAGTTTAACAGGGGGCGCGGTAAATCAGCCCCAGCATTTT. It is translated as CASSLTGGAVNQPQHF.

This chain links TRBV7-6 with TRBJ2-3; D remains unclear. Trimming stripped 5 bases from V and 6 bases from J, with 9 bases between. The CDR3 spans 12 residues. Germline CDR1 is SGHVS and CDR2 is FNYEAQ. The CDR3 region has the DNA TGTGCCAGCAGCCCCGGCGAGGATACGCAGTATTTT. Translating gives CASSPGEDTQYF. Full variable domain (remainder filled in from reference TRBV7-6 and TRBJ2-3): GAGVSQSPRYKVTKRGQDVALRCDPISGHVSLYWYRQALGQGPEFLTYFNYEAQQDKSGLPNDRFSAERPEGSISTLTIQRTEQRDSAMYRCASSPGEDTQYFGPGTRLTVL.

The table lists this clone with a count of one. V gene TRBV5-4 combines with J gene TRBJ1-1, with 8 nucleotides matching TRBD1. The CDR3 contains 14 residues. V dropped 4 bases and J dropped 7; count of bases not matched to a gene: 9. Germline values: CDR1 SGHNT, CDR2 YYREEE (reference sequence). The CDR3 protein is CASSGSRGPGEAFF. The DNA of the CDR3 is TGTGCCAGCAGCGGAAGCAGGGGGCCAGGTGAAGCTTTCTTT.

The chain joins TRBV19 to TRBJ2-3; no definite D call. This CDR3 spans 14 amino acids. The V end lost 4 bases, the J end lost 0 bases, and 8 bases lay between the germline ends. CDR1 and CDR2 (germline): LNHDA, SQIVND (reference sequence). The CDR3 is CASSKGSSTDTQYF. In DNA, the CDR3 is TGTGCCAGTAGTAAGGGAAGTAGCACAGATACGCAGTATTTT.

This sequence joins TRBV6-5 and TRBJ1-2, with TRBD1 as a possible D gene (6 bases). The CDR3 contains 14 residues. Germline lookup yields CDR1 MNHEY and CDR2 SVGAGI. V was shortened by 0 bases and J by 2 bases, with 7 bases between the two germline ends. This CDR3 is CASSYSTGNYGYTF. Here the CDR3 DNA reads TGTGCCAGCAGTTACTCAACAGGGAACTATGGCTACACCTTC.

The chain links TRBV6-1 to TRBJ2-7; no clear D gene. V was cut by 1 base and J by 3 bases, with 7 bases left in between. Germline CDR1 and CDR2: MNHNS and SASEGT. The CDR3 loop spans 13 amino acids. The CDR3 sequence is CASSEDLGYEQYV. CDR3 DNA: TGTGCCAGCAGTGAAGACTTGGGCTACGAGCAGTACGTC.

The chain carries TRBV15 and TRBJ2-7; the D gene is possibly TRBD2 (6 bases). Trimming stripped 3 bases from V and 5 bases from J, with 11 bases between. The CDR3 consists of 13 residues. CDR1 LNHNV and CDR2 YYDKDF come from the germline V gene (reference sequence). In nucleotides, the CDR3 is TGTGCCACCAGCAGTGGGGGGTTCAACGAGCAGTACTTC. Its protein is CATSSGGFNEQYF. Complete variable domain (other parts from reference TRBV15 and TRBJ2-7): DAMVIQNPRYQVTQFGKPVTLSCSQTLNHNVMYWYQQKSSQAPKLLFHYYDKDFNNEADTPDNFQSRRPNTSFCFLDIRSPGLGDTAMYLCATSSGGFNEQYFGPGTRLTVT.

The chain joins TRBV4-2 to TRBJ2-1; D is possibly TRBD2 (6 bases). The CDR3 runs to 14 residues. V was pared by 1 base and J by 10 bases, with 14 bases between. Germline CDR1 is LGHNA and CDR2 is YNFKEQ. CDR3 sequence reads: CASSQAGVVGEQFF. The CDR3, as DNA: TGTGCCAGCAGCCAAGCGGGGGTGGTGGGCGAGCAGTTCTTC.

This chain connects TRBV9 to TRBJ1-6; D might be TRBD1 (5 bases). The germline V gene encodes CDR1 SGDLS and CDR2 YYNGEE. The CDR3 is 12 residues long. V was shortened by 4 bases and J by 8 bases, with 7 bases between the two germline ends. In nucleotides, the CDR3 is TGTGCCAGCAGCAAAGGGGATTCACCCCTCCACTTT. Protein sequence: CASSKGDSPLHF.

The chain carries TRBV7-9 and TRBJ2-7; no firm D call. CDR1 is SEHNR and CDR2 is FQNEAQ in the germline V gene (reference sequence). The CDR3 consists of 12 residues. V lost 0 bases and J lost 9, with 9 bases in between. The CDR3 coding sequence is TGTGCCAGCAGCTTAGCGCTTGGGTCGCAGTACTTC. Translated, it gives CASSLALGSQYF.

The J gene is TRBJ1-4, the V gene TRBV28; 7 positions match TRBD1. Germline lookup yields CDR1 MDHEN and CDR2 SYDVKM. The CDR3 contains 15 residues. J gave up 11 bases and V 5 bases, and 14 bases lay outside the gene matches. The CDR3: CASSPLQTGPPKLFF. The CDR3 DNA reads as TGTGCCAGCAGTCCACTGCAGACAGGGCCTCCTAAACTGTTTTTT. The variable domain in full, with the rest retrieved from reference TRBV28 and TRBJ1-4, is DVKVTQSSRYLVKRTGEKVFLECVQDMDHENMFWYRQDPGLGLRLIYFSYDVKMKEKGDIPEGYSVSREKKERFSLILESASTNQTSMYLCASSPLQTGPPKLFFGSGTQLSVL.

The DNA for the CDR3 is TGTGCCAGCAGTCTTCGGACTAGCGAAGCCTACGAGCAGTACTTC. Its translation: CASSLRTSEAYEQYF. The J gene is TRBJ2-7, the V gene TRBV27; 9 nucleotides match TRBD2. V lost 5 bases to trimming and J lost 2 bases; unmatched junction nucleotides: 7. CDR1 MNHEY and CDR2 SMNVEV come from the germline V gene (reference sequence). This CDR3 is 15 amino acids long.

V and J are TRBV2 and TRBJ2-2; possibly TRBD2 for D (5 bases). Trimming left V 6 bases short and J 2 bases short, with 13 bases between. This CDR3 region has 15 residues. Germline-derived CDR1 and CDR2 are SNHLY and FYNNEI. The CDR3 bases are TGTGCCAGCAGCGGTAGGACTTCAAACACCGGGGAGCTGTTTTTT. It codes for CASSGRTSNTGELFF.

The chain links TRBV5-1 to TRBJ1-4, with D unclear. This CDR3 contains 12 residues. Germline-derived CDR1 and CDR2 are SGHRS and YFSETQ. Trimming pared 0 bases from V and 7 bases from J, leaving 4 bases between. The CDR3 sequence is CASSLGSEKLFF. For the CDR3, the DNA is TGCGCCAGCAGCTTGGGGTCTGAAAAACTGTTTTTT.

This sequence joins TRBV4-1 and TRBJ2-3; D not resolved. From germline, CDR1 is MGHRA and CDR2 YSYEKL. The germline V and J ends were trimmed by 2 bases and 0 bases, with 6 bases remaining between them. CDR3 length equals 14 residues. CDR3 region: CASSQTGSTDTQYF. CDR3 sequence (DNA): TGCGCCAGCAGCCAAACTGGGAGCACAGATACGCAGTATTTT.

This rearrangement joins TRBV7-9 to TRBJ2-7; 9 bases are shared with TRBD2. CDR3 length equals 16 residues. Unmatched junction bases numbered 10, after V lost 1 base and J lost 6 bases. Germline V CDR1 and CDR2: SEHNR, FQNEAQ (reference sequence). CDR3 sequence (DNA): TGTGCCAGCAGCTTAGTTCGGGCTAGCGGGACGGGCGAGCAGTACTTC. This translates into CASSLVRASGTGEQYF.

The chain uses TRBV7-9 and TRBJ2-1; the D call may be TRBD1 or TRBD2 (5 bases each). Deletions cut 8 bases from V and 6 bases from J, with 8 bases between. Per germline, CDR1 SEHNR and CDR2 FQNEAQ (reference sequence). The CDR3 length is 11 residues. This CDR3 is CASGTINEQFF. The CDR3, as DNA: TGTGCCAGCGGGACCATCAATGAGCAGTTCTTC. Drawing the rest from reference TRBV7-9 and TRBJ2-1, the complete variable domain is DTGVSQNPRHKITKRGQNVTFRCDPISEHNRLYWYRQTLGQGPEFLTYFQNEAQLEKSRLLSDRFSAERPKGSFSTLEIQRTEQGDSAMYLCASGTINEQFFGPGTRLTVL.

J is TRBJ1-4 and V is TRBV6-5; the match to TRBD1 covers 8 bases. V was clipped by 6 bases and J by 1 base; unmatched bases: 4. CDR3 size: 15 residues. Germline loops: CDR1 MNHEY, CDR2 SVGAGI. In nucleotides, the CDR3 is TGTGCCAGCAGCCAGGGGGCAAGAACTAATGAAAAACTGTTTTTT. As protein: CASSQGARTNEKLFF.

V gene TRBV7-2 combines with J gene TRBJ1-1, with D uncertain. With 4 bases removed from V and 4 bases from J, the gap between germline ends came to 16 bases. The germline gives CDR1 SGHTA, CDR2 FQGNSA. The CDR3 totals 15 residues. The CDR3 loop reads CASSYSIGQSTEAFF. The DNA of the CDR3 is TGTGCCAGCAGCTACTCGATCGGCCAGAGCACTGAAGCTTTCTTT. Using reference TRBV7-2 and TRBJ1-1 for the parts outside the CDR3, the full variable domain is GAGVSQSPSNKVTEKGKDVELRCDPISGHTALYWYRQSLGQGLEFLIYFQGNSAPDKSGLPSDRFSAERTGGSVSTLTIQRTQQEDSAVYLCASSYSIGQSTEAFFGQGTRLTVV.

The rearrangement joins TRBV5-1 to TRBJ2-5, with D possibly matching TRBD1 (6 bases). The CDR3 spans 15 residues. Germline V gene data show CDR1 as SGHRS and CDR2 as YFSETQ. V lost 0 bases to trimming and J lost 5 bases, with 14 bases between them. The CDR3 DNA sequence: TGCGCCAGCAGCTTGGCCCGAAGACAGGCGGAGACCCAGTACTTC. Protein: CASSLARRQAETQYF.

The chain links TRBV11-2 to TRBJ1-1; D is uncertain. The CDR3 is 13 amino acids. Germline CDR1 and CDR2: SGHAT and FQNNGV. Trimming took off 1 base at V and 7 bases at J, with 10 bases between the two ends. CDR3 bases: TGTGCCAGCAGCTTAGCCGGGCCCCTTGAAGCTTTCTTT. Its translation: CASSLAGPLEAFF.

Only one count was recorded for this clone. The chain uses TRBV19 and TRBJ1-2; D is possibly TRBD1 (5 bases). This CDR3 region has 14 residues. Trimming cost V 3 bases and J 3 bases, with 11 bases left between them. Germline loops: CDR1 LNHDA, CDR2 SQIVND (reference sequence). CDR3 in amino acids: CASSIEGRYYGYTF. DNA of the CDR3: TGTGCCAGTAGTATCGAGGGACGGTACTATGGCTACACCTTC.